One sample yielded the 24 T cell receptor delta chains listed below, sequenced in a study of Vδ1+ human thymocytes. The template was reverse-transcribed extracted RNA. The CDR3 regions were amplified by multiplex PCR from V-gene primers to a constant-region primer. TCRdb re-called the multiplex PCR reads using CATT. Among just under 55,000 delta-chain clones, around a sixth were seen once, and the ten largest hold roughly 0.5%. The study, taken as a whole, reports: In the thymus, TRG and TRD repertoires looked highly polyclonal with Gaussian CDR3 lengths.

No cognate antigen is known for these TCRs. Sequencing was carried out using Vdelta1+ gamma-delta thymocytes from the thymus. The subset denotes: FACS-sorted CD3+ TCRalphabeta- TCRVdelta1+ TCRVdelta2- thymocytes. These receptors all come from a boy younger than two who had congenital heart surgery.

Comments on this clone: This may stem from a read error, because a much larger clone lies one nucleotide away. Other DNA sequences from this sample encode an identical CDR3 as well. V and J are TRDV2 and TRDJ1; tentatively, D is TRDD3 (6 bases). The germline V gene has CDR1 GEAIGNYY and CDR2 EKD. The CDR3 length is 17 residues. Trimming left V 5 bases short and J 0 bases short, with 21 bases between. Here the CDR3 DNA reads TGTGCCTGTGTAAGGGAACTGGGAGACCTGTACACCGATAAACTCATCTTT. Amino acids: CACVRELGDLYTDKLIF.

The chain carries TRDV1 and TRDJ1, with 11 bases that match TRDD3. The CDR3 totals 19 residues. Germline V gene sequence: CDR1 TSWWSYY, CDR2 QGS. Trimming removed 5 bases from V and 4 bases from J; junction bases left unmatched: 18. The CDR3 bases are TGTGCTCTTGGGAAGCCCCGGGCGCAGTACTGGGGGATAGGCGATAAACTCATCTTT. Amino acid sequence: CALGKPRAQYWGIGDKLIF.

V usage is TRDV1 and J usage is TRDJ1; TRDD3 might be the D (5 bases). The CDR3 contains 15 residues. CDR1 TSWWSYY and CDR2 QGS come from the germline V gene. V lost 5 bases, J lost 2 bases, and 15 bases lay in between. The CDR3, as DNA: TGTGCTCTTGGGACCAAAGTCGGGGGGACCGATAAACTCATCTTT. Translation gives CALGTKVGGTDKLIF.

This clone showed up just a few times. This chain uses TRDV1 with TRDJ1; TRDD3 aligns across 8 bases. The CDR3 runs 19 residues. The trim removed 3 bases at V and 3 bases at J, leaving 18 bases unmatched. Germline-derived CDR1 and CDR2 are TSWWSYY and QGS. The CDR3 nucleotides read TGTGCTCTTGGGGACTCGGCCTTCCCGGGGGATAGGAGGGCCGATAAACTCATCTTT. Protein sequence: CALGDSAFPGDRRADKLIF.

This clone was counted only a few times. This chain links TRDV1 with TRDJ1; 7 positions agree with TRDD3. Germline V gives CDR1 TSWWSYY, CDR2 QGS. V lost 4 bases, J lost 1 base, and 15 bases stayed unmatched. The CDR3 is 18 residues long. CDR3: CALGAYVDRIRSTDKLIF. Written as DNA, the CDR3 is TGTGCTCTTGGGGCCTACGTCGACCGGATACGTTCCACCGATAAACTCATCTTT.

This sequence joins TRDV2 and TRDJ1; D call uncertain. This CDR3 spans 15 amino acids. V lost 0 bases, J lost 0 bases, and 10 bases lay in between. Germline assignment: CDR1 GEAIGNYY and CDR2 EKD. Here the CDR3 reads CACDTVRKYTDKLIF. CDR3 DNA sequence: TGTGCCTGTGACACCGTGCGGAAGTACACCGATAAACTCATCTTT.

This clone was detected only a few times. The chain is built from TRDV1 and TRDJ1, with 8 bases aligning to TRDD3. Per the germline V gene, CDR1 is TSWWSYY and CDR2 is QGS. The CDR3 is 15 residues long. V shed 7 bases and J 7 bases; nucleotides not matched to a gene: 14. The CDR3 bases are TGTGCTCTTGTAAGAGGGATACGCGGAGCGGGTAAACTCATCTTT. This gives the protein CALVRGIRGAGKLIF.

In this sample, this clone turned up a few times. This sequence joins TRDV1 and TRDJ1; 12 bases are a match to TRDD3. Trimming cost V 3 bases and J 0 bases; bases outside gene matches: 14. Germline CDR1 and CDR2: TSWWSYY and QGS. This CDR3 region has 20 residues. CDR3 in amino acids: CALGDCTGGYRLLYTDKLIF. The DNA for the CDR3 is TGTGCTCTTGGGGACTGTACTGGGGGATACCGTCTCCTGTACACCGATAAACTCATCTTT.

V usage is TRDV1 and J usage is TRDJ1; no clear D gene. Per the germline V gene, CDR1 is TSWWSYY and CDR2 is QGS. This CDR3 has 14 residues. V was cut by 0 bases and J by 6 bases, with 11 bases left in between. The CDR3 sequence: CALGELPQGHKLIF. The CDR3 DNA follows: TGTGCTCTTGGGGAACTCCCCCAGGGACATAAACTCATCTTT.

The chain uses TRDV1 and TRDJ1; D not certain. V lost 4 bases, J lost 0 bases, and 21 bases lay in between. The CDR3 is 18 amino acids. Germline CDR1 and CDR2: TSWWSYY and QGS. The DNA of the CDR3 is TGTGCTCTTGGGGGATTCGGGCCCCCCCCCCTGTACACCGATAAACTCATCTTT. Residues: CALGGFGPPPLYTDKLIF.

This clone was detected a few times. The chain is built from TRDV1 and TRDJ1; TRDD2 aligns across 9 bases. Germline values: CDR1 TSWWSYY, CDR2 QGS. The CDR3 sequence is 21 residues long. After removal of 3 bases from V and 2 bases from J, the junction contained 22 bases not matched to a gene. CDR3 sequence reads: CALGDLPFLPVLQCSTDKLIF. The CDR3 DNA is TGTGCTCTTGGGGATCTCCCCTTCCTACCCGTACTGCAGTGTAGTACCGATAAACTCATCTTT.

On this clone: Other DNA sequences of this sample code for an identical CDR3. The chain employs TRDV1 and TRDJ1; D is perhaps TRDD3 (7 bases). The CDR3 has 18 residues. The germline gives CDR1 TSWWSYY, CDR2 QGS. V was pared by 1 base and J by 0 bases, with 18 bases between. The CDR3 nucleotides read TGTGCTCTTGGGGAACCCCTTCCCCTGGGGGTAAACACCGATAAACTCATCTTT. It yields the protein CALGEPLPLGVNTDKLIF.

The chain uses TRDV1 and TRDJ1, with 11 bases identical to TRDD3. V trimming: 1 base; J trimming: 0 bases; junction bases outside the gene matches: 19. This CDR3 contains 22 residues. Looked up from germline, CDR1 is TSWWSYY and CDR2 is QGS. In DNA, the CDR3 is TGTGCTCTTGGGGAACATCGGGATTCGTCGCACTGGGGGATAGAAGACACCGATAAACTCATCTTT. It translates to CALGEHRDSSHWGIEDTDKLIF.

Only a few counts were recorded for this clone. V and J are TRDV1 and TRDJ1, with 10 bases identical to TRDD3. The CDR3 is made up of 19 amino acids. In germline, CDR1 is TSWWSYY, CDR2 QGS. The junction had 16 bases not matched to a gene; V was cut back by 3 bases and J by 3 bases. The CDR3: CALGDPPSTWGIQADKLIF. In nucleotides, the CDR3 is TGTGCTCTTGGGGACCCACCTTCGACGTGGGGGATACAGGCCGATAAACTCATCTTT.

The V call is TRDV1, the J call TRDJ1; a possible D gene is TRDD3 (5 bases). The CDR3 has 16 amino acids. Germline V gives CDR1 TSWWSYY, CDR2 QGS. The germline V and J ends were trimmed by 1 base and 1 base, with 13 bases remaining between them. In DNA, the CDR3 is TGTGCTCTTGGGGAACCCCGGGATGATTTCACCGATAAACTCATCTTT. Its protein is CALGEPRDDFTDKLIF.

This clone has more than one count but fewer than ten. This chain uses TRDV1 with TRDJ1; TRDD3 aligns across 8 bases. V was pared by 0 bases and J by 0 bases, with 12 bases of the junction left unmatched. CDR1 is TSWWSYY and CDR2 is QGS in the germline V gene. The CDR3 has 19 amino acids. CDR3 region: CALGELSYWGGLYTDKLIF. DNA for the CDR3: TGTGCTCTTGGGGAACTGTCCTACTGGGGGGGATTGTACACCGATAAACTCATCTTT.

The V and J genes are TRDV1 and TRDJ1, with 10 bases matching TRDD3. Germline lookup yields CDR1 TSWWSYY and CDR2 QGS. V gave up 2 bases and J gave up 5 bases; unmatched junction bases: 14. The CDR3 has 18 amino acids. Here the CDR3 DNA reads TGTGCTCTTGGGGAAGCCCACGTACTGGGGGATTGTTCGGATAAACTCATCTTT. Translated, it gives CALGEAHVLGDCSDKLIF.

This clone was found a few times. The chain uses TRDV1 and TRDJ1, with TRDD3 matching 12 bases. V shed 1 base and J 0 bases; nucleotides not matched to a gene: 18. Germline assignment: CDR1 TSWWSYY and CDR2 QGS. The CDR3 is 22 residues long. The CDR3 sequence is CALGEPPRPVLGDTLYTDKLIF. In DNA, the CDR3 is TGTGCTCTTGGGGAACCACCCCGCCCCGTACTGGGGGATACCCTGTACACCGATAAACTCATCTTT.

The chain carries TRDV1 and TRDJ1, with 7 bases matching TRDD2. This CDR3 spans 23 amino acids. Losses at the gene ends were 0 bases for V and 0 bases for J; bases not matched to a gene: 25. Germline V lookup: CDR1 TSWWSYY, CDR2 QGS. The CDR3: CALGELGDRDSYSLPPYTDKLIF. The CDR3 DNA reads TGTGCTCTTGGGGAACTGGGCGACAGAGATTCCTACAGTCTTCCTCCATACACCGATAAACTCATCTTT.

A remark on this clone: A much larger clone differs from this one at a single base, so this may be a read error. The same CDR3 can be traced to other DNA sequences in this sample. The rearrangement uses TRDV2 and TRDJ1; D gene ambiguous. CDR1 and CDR2 from the germline V gene are GEAIGNYY and EKD. The length of the CDR3 is 10 residues. CDR3 DNA sequence: TGTGCCTCCCACACCGATAAACTCATCTTC. It specifies CASHTDKLIF.

This clone was observed many times. The chain has TRDV2 and TRDJ1, with 9 bases lining up with TRDD3. Germline values: CDR1 GEAIGNYY, CDR2 EKD. This CDR3 spans 18 amino acids. The trim removed 0 bases at V and 0 bases at J, leaving 10 bases unmatched. In DNA form, the CDR3 reads TGTGCCTGTGACACCGGTCTTACTGGGGGACCGTACACCGATAAACTCATCTTT. This encodes CACDTGLTGGPYTDKLIF.

This chain connects TRDV1 to TRDJ1; 9 bases line up with TRDD3. This CDR3 region has 18 residues. J was trimmed by 0 bases and V by 4 bases; bases with no gene match: 12. Germline-derived CDR1 and CDR2 are TSWWSYY and QGS. The CDR3 protein is CALGVTLPAGGYTDKLIF. CDR3 DNA: TGTGCTCTTGGGGTAACTCTCCCCGCTGGGGGATACACCGATAAACTCATCTTT.

This clone was seen only a few times. This chain uses TRDV1 with TRDJ1; TRDD3 matches 12 bases. With 5 bases clipped from V and 6 bases from J, the junction kept 25 bases outside the gene matches. The CDR3 is 21 residues long. Germline loops: CDR1 TSWWSYY, CDR2 QGS. CDR3 bases: TGTGCTCTTGGGAACTCAGGCCCTCCAGGGGCAGGGACTGGGGGATACAATAAACTCATCTTT. Amino acid sequence: CALGNSGPPGAGTGGYNKLIF.

This clone was observed a few times. The chain couples TRDV1 to TRDJ1, with 7 bases fitting TRDD3. Germline CDR1 reads TSWWSYY; CDR2 reads QGS. The ends lost 5 bases at V and 2 bases at J; junction bases unmatched: 17. The CDR3 contains 18 residues. For the CDR3, the DNA is TGTGCTCTTGGGATTCGACATACTGGGGACCTAGGGACCGATAAACTCATCTTT. The encoded protein is CALGIRHTGDLGTDKLIF.